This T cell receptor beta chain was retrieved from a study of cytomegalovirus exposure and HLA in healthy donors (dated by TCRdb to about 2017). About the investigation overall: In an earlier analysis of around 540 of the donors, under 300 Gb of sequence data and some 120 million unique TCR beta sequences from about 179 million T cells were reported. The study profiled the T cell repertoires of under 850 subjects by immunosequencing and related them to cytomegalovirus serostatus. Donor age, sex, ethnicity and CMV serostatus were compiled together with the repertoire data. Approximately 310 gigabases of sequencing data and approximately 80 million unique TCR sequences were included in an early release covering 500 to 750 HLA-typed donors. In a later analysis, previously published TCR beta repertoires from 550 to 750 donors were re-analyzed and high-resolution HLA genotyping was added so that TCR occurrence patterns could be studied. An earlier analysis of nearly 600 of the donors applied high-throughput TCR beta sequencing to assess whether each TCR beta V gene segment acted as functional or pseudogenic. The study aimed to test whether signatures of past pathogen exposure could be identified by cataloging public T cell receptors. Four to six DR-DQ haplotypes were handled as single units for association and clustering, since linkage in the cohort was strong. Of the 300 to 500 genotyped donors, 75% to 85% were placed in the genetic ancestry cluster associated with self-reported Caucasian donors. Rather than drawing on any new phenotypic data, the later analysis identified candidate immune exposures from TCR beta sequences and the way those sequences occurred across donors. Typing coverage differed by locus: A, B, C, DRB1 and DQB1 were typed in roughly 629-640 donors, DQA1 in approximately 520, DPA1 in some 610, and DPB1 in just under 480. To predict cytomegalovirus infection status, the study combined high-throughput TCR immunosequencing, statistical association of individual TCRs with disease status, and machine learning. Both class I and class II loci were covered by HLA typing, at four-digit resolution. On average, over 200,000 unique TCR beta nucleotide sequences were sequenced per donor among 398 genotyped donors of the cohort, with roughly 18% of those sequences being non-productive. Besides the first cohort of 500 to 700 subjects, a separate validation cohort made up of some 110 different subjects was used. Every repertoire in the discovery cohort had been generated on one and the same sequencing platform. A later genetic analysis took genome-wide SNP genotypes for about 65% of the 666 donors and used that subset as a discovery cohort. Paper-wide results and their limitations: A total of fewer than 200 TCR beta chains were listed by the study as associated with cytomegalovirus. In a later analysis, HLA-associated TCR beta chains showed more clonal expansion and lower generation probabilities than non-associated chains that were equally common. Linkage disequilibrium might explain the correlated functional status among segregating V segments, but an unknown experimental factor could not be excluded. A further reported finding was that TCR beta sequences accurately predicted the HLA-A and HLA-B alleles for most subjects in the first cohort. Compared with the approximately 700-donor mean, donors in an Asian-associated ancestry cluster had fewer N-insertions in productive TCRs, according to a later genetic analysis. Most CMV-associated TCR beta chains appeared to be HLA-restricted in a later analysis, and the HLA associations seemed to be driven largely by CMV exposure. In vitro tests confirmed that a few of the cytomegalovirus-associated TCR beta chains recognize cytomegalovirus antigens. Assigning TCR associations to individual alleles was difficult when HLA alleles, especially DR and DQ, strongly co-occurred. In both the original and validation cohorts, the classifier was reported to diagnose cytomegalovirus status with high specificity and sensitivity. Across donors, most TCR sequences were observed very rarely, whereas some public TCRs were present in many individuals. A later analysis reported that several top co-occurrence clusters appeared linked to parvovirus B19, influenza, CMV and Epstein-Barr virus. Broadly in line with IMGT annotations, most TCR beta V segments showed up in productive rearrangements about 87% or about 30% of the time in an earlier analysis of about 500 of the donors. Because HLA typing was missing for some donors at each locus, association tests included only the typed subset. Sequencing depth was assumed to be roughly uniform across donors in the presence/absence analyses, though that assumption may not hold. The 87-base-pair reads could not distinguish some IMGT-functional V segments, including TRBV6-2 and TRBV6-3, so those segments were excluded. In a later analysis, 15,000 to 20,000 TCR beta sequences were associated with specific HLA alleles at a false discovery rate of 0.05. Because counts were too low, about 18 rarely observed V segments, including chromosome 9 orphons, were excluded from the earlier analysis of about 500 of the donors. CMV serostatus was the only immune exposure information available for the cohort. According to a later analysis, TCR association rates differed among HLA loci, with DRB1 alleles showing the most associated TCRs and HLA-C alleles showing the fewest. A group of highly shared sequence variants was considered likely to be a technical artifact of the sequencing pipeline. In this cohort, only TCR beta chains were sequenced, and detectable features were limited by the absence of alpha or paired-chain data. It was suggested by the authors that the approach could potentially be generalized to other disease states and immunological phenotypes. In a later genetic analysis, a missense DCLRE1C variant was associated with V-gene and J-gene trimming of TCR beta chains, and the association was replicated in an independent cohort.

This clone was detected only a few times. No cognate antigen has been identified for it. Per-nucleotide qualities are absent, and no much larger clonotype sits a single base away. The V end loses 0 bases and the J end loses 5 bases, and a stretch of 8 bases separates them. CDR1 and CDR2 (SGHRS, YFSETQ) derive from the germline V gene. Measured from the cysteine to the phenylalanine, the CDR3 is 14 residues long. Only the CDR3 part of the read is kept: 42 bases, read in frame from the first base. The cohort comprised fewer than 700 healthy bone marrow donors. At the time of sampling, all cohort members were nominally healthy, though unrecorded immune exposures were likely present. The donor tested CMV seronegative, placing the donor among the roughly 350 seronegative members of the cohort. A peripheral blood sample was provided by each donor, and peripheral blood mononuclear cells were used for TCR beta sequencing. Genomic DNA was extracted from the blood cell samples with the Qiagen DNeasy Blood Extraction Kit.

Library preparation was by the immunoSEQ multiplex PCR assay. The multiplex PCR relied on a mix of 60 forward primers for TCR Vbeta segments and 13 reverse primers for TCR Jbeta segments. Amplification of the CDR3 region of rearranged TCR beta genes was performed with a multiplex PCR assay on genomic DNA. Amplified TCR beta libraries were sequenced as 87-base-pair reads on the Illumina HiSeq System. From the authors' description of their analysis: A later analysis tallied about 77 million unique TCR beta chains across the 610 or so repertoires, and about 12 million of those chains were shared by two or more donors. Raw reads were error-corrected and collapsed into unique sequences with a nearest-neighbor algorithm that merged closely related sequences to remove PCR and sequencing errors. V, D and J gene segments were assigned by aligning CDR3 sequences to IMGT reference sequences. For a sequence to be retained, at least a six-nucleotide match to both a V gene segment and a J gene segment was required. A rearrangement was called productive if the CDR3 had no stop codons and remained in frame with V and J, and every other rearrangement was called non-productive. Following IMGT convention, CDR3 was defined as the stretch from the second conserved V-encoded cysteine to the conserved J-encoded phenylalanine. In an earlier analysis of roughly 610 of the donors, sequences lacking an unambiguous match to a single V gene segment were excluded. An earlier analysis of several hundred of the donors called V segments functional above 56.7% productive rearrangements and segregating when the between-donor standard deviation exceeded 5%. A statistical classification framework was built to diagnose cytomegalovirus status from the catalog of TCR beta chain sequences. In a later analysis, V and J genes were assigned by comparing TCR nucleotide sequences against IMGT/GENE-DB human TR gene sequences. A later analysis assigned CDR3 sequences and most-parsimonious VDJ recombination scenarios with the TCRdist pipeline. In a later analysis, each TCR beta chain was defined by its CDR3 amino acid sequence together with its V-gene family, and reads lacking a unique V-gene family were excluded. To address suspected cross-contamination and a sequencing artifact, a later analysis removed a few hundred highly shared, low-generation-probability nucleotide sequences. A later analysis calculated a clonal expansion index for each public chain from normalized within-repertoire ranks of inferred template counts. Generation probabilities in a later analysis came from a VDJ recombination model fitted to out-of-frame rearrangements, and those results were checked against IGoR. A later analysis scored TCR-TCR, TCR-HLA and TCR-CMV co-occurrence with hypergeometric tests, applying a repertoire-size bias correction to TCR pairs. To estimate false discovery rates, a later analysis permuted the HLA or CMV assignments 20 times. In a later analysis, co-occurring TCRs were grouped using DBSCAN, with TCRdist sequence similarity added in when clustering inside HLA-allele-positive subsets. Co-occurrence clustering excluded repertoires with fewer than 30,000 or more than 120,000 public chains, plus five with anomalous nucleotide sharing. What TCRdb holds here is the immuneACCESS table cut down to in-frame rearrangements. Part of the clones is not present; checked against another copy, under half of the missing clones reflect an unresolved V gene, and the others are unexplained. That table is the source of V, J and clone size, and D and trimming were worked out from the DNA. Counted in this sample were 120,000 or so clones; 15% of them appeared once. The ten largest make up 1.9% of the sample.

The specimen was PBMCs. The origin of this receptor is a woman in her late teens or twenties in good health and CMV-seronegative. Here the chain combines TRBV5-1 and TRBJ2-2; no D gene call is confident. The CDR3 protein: CASSLAQLTGELFF. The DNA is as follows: TGCGCCAGCAGCTTGGCCCAACTAACCGGGGAGCTGTTTTTT.